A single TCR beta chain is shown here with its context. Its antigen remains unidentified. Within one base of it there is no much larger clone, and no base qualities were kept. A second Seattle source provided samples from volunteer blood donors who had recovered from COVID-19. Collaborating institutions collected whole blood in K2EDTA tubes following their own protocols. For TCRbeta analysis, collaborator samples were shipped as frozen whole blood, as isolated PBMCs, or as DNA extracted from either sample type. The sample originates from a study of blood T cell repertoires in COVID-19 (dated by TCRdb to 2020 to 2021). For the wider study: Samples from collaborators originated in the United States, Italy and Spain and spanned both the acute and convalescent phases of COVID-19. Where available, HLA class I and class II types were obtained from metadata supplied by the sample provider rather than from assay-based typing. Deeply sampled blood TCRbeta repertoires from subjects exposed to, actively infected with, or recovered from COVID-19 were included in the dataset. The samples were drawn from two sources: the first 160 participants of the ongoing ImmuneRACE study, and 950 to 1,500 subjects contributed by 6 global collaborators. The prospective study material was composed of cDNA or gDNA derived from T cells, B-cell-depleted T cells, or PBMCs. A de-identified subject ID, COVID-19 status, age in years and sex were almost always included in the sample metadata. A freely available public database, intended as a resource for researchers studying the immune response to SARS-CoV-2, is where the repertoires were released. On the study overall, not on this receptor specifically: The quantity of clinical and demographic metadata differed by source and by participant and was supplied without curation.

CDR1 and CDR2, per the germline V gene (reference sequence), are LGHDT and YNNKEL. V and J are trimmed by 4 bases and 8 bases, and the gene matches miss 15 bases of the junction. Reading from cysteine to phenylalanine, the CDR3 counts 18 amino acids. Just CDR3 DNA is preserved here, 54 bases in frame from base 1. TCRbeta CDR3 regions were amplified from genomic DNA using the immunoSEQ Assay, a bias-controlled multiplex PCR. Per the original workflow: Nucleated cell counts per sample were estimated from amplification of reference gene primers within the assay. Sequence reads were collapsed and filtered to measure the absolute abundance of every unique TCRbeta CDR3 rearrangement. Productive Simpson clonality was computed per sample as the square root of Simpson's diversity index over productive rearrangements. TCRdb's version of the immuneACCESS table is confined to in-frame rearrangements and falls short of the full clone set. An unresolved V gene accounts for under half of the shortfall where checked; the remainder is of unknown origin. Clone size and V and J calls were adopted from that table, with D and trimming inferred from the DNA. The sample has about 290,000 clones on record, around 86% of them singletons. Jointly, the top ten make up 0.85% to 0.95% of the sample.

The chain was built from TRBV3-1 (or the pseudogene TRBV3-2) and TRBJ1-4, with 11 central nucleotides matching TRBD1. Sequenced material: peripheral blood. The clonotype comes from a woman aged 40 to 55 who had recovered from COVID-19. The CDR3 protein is CASSRTGGDAEGSEKLFF. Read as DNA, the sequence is TGTGCCAGCAGCCGGACAGGGGGCGACGCGGAGGGAAGCGAAAAACTGTTTTTT.